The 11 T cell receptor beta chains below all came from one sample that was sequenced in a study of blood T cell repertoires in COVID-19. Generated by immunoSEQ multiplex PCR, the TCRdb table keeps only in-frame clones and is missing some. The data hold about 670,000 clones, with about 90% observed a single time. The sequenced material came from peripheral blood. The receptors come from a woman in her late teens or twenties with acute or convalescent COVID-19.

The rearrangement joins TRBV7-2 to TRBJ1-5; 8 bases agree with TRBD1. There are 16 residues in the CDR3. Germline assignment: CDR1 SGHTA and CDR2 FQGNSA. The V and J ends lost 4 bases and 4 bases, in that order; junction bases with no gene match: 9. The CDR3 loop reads CASSSQGQVGNQPQHF. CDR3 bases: TGTGCCAGCAGCTCCCAGGGACAGGTTGGGAATCAGCCCCAGCATTTT. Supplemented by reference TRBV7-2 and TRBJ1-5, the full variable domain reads GAGVSQSPSNKVTEKGKDVELRCDPISGHTALYWYRQSLGQGLEFLIYFQGNSAPDKSGLPSDRFSAERTGGSVSTLTIQRTQQEDSAVYLCASSSQGQVGNQPQHFGDGTRLSIL.

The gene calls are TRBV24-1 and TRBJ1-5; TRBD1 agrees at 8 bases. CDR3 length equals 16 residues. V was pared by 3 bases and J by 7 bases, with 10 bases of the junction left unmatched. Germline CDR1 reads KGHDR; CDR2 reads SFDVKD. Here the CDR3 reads CATSDRYRGYEQPQHF. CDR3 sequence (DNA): TGTGCCACCAGTGATCGATACAGGGGGTATGAACAGCCCCAGCATTTT.

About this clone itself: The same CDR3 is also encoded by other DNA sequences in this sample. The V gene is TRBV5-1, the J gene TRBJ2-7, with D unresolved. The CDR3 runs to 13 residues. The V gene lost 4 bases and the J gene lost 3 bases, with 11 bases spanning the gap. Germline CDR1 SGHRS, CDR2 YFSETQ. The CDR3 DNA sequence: TGCGCCAGCAGCCCCGGCGGTGTCTACGAGCAGTACTTC. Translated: CASSPGGVYEQYF.

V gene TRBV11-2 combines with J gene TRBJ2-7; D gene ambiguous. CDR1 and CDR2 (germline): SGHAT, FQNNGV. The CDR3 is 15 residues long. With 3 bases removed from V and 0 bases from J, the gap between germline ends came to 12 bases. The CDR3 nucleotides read TGTGCCAGCAGCTTGTTACTCTCAAGCTCCTACGAGCAGTACTTC. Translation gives CASSLLLSSSYEQYF.

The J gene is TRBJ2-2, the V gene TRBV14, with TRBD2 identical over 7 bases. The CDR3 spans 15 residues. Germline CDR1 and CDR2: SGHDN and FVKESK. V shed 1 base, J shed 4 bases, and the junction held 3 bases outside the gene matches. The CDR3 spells CASSQVGGGTGELFF. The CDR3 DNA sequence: TGTGCCAGCAGCCAAGTTGGGGGGGGCACCGGGGAGCTGTTTTTT. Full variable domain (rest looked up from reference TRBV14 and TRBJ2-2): EAGVTQFPSHSVIEKGQTVTLRCDPISGHDNLYWYRRVMGKEIKFLLHFVKESKQDESGMPNNRFLAERTGGTYSTLKVQPAELEDSGVYFCASSQVGGGTGELFFGEGSRLTVL.

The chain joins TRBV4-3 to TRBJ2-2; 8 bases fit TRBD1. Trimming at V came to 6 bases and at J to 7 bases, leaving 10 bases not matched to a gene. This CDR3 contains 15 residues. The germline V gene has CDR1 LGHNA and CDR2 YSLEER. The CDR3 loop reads CASRPLDRVGGELFF. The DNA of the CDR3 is TGCGCCAGCAGACCTTTGGACAGGGTCGGCGGGGAGCTGTTTTTT.

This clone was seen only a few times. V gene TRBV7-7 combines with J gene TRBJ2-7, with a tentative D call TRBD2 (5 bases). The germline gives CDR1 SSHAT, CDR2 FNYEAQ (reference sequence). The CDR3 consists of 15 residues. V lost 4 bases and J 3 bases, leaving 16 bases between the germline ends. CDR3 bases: TGTGCCAGCAGCTCTCAATTCGGGGATAACTACGAGCAGTACTTC. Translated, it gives CASSSQFGDNYEQYF.

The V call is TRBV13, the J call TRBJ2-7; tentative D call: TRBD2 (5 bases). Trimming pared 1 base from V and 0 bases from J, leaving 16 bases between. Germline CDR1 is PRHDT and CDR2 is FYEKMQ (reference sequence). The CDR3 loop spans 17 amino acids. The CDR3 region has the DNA TGTGCCAGCAGCTTAGTTGGACGGGGAGAACACTCCTACGAGCAGTACTTC. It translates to CASSLVGRGEHSYEQYF.

CDR3 DNA sequence: TGTGCCAGCGCCTACAGGGGCTATGGCTACACCTTC. It is translated as CASAYRGYGYTF. V is TRBV2 and J is TRBJ1-2, with 7 bases aligning to TRBD1. The germline CDR1 and CDR2 sequences are SNHLY and FYNNEI. Trimming took 8 bases from V and 4 from J; bases not matched to a gene: 4. CDR3 length equals 12 residues.

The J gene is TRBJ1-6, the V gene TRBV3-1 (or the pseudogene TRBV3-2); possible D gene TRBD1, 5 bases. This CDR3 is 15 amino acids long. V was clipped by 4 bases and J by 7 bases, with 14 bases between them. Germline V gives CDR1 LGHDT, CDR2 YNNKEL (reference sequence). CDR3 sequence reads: CASSPGVGGNSPLHF. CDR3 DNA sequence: TGTGCCAGCAGCCCGGGGGTCGGGGGGAATTCACCCCTCCACTTT.

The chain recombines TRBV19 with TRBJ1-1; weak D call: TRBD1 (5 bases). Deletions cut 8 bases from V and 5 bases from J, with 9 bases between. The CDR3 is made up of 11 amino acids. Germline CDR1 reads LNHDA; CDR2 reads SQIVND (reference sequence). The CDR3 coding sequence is TGTGCCAGTCATCAGGGAACTGAAGCTTTCTTT. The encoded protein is CASHQGTEAFF.